This T cell receptor beta chain was sequenced in a study of blood T cell repertoires in COVID-19 (dated by TCRdb to the early 2020s). At the level of the whole study: ImmuneRACE Cohort 3 recovered participants were defined by two consecutive negative NP/OP PCR tests, healthcare professional clearance, or symptom resolution. The collaborator samples originated in the United States, Italy and Spain and spanned the acute and convalescent phases of COVID-19. The material from the prospective study consisted of cDNA or gDNA derived from T cells, B-cell-depleted T cells, or PBMCs. The dataset comprised deeply sampled blood TCRbeta repertoires from subjects exposed to, actively infected with, or recovered from COVID-19. The repertoires were released in a freely available public database intended as a resource for research on the immune response to SARS-CoV-2. The samples were drawn from two sources: the first 160 participants of the ongoing ImmuneRACE study, and some 1,300 subjects contributed by 6 global collaborators. Sample metadata almost always included a de-identified subject ID, COVID-19 status, age in years and sex. Where available, HLA class I and class II types were taken from metadata supplied by the sample provider and were not determined by assay-based typing. Results the study describes overall, beyond this receptor: Clinical and demographic metadata were provided uncurated, with the amount varying by source and participant.

According to the germline V gene, CDR1 reads SGHDT and CDR2 reads YYEEEE. Including the terminal cysteine and phenylalanine, the CDR3 comprises 19 residues. The read is trimmed to its CDR3 DNA, 57 bases read in frame from base 1. Trimming takes 2 bases off V and 4 bases off J; junction bases not matched to a gene: 14. The immunoSEQ Assay, a bias-controlled multiplex PCR, was used to amplify TCRbeta CDR3 regions from genomic DNA. Under the source paper's analysis protocol: Within the assay, amplification of reference gene primers was used to estimate how many nucleated cells each sample contained. To quantify the absolute abundance of each unique TCRbeta CDR3 rearrangement, sequence reads were collapsed and filtered. For each sample, productive Simpson clonality was calculated as the square root of Simpson's diversity index over productive rearrangements. TCRdb mirrors the immuneACCESS table, restricted to in-frame sequences. Some clones are absent from its copies; in checked studies, under half trace to an unresolved V gene, and the reason for the others is unknown. The D gene and trimming were derived from the DNA, and the V and J assignments and clone size from that table. Recorded for this sample are roughly 210,000 clones; roughly 84% of them occurred a single time. The top ten hold 7.2% of the sample.

Enrolling through a virtual design, the prospective study's participants ranged in age from about 18 to 100 years and lived across 20 to 30 United States geographic areas. In the prospective study, cohorts were assigned on the basis of participant-reported clinical history obtained from a screening survey and a study questionnaire. Each participant in the prospective study had whole blood, serum and a nasopharyngeal or oropharyngeal swab collected by mobile phlebotomists. Participants in the prospective study had the option to provide additional blood draws and questionnaires over a 2-month period. Before DNA extraction, blood samples from the prospective study were shipped at room temperature or frozen. A note on this clone: It lacks a known antigen. No much larger clone is present one base from it, and per-base qualities are unavailable.

This clonotype originated in a man in his thirties or forties in a cohort exposed to, infected with or recovered from COVID-19 (not recorded which). The sequenced material came from PBMCs or T cells enriched from blood (not recorded which). This chain joins TRBV5-6 to TRBJ1-5; TRBD1 agrees with 11 junctional bases. The DNA reads as follows: TGTGCCAGCAGCTTTTGGGCCCCGGGACAGGGGGGGCGTAATCAGCCCCAGCATTTT. This yields the protein CASSFWAPGQGGRNQPQHF.